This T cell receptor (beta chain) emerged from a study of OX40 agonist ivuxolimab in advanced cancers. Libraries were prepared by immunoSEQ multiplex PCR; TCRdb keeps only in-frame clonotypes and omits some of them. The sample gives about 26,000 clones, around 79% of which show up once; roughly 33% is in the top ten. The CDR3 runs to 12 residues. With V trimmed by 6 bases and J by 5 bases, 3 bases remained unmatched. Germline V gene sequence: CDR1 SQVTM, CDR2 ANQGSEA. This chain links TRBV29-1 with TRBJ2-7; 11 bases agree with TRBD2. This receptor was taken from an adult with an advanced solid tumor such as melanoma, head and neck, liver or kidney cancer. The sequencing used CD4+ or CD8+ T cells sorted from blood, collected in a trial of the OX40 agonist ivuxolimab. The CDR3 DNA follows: TGCAGCGTAACTAGCGGGAGTCACGAGCAGTACTTC. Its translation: CSVTSGSHEQYF.